This T cell receptor beta chain is from a study of cytomegalovirus exposure and HLA in healthy donors. Study findings and constraints: By HLA locus, TCR association rates varied in a later analysis, with DRB1 showing the most and HLA-C the fewest. Most TCR sequences were uncommon, yet certain public TCRs appeared in many donors.

V was pared by 3 bases and J by 6 bases, with 8 bases between. Germline CDR1 and CDR2: LNHDA and SQIVND (reference sequence). There are 12 residues in the CDR3. Notes on this clone: Its antigen remains unknown.

This PCR relied on a set of 60 Vbeta primers and 13 Jbeta primers. The assay was immunoSEQ multiplex PCR, and TCRdb's table has in-frame clones only and misses some. The sample shows some 150,000 clones, roughly 87% of them seen only once. The rearrangement uses TRBV19 and TRBJ1-1; D perhaps matches TRBD1 (5 bases). The sequence was obtained from a man aged 25 to 40 in good health and CMV-seropositive. The sample consisted of PBMCs. The CDR3 bases are TGTGCCAGTAGTATCAAGGGGTCTGAAGCTTTCTTT. Translating gives CASSIKGSEAFF.